This record covers a single T cell receptor beta chain. Other DNA sequences within the sample encode an identical CDR3. This entry is derived from a study of blood T cell repertoires in COVID-19. About the study: Some COVID-19 samples were acute and others convalescent; all came from the United States, Italy and Spain. PBMCs, B-cell-depleted T cells, or T cells provided the cDNA or gDNA that made up the material.

From germline, CDR1 is LGHNA and CDR2 YSLEER. J was trimmed by 9 bases and V by 4 bases; bases with no gene match: 9. This CDR3 has 15 residues. In the original analysis: Cell counts per sample came from amplifying reference gene primers. Clones were read by immunoSEQ multiplex PCR, and TCRdb kept only the in-frame ones, dropping some. Clone size and the V and J calls come from that table; the DNA yielded D and trimming. The repertoire has about 88,000 clones, about nine tenths of them found once; the top ten carry more than 1.5%. The V gene is TRBV4-3, the J gene TRBJ1-6, with TRBD1 matching over 7 bases. The clonotype comes from a human donor with active COVID-19. The donor label of this sample is uncertain. Sequencing was carried out using peripheral blood. The CDR3 sequence is CASSLLGQALSPLHF. The CDR3 DNA reads TGCGCCAGCAGCCTCTTAGGACAGGCCCTTTCACCCCTCCACTTT.